Below, 17 T cell receptor beta chains from the same sample are listed, as sequenced in a study of T cell repertoires in ileal Crohn's disease. Time point defined: neoterminal ileum biopsy at postoperative endoscopy, about 6 months after surgery. Measured with immunoSEQ multiplex PCR; TCRdb has only the in-frame clones, and not every one. The sample carries about 60,000 clones, roughly nine tenths recorded once. The sample taken for sequencing was ileal tissue. The receptor set was obtained from an adult with Crohn's disease.

This clone was picked up one time. The rearrangement uses TRBV7-9 and TRBJ1-1; D possibly corresponds to TRBD1 (6 bases). Germline V gives CDR1 SEHNR, CDR2 FQNEAQ (reference sequence). CDR3 length: 15 residues. The V and J ends lost 5 bases and 4 bases respectively, with 17 bases between them. CDR3 sequence: CASSPLLNRATEAFF. The CDR3 coding sequence is TGTGCCAGCAGCCCCCTCCTAAACAGGGCCACTGAAGCTTTCTTT.

The chain carries TRBV30 and TRBJ1-1; 10 bases line up with TRBD1. This CDR3 region has 18 residues. Germline V gene sequence: CDR1 GTSNPN, CDR2 SVGIG (reference sequence). Germline trimming cut 5 bases from V and 1 base from J; bases unmatched to any gene: 16. The CDR3 here is CAWDLPGTGDPKNTEAFF. The DNA for the CDR3 is TGTGCCTGGGACCTCCCCGGGACAGGGGACCCTAAGAACACTGAAGCTTTCTTT.

CDR3 sequence reads: CASSEGGWDGYTF. DNA of the CDR3: TGTGCCAGCAGTGAGGGCGGATGGGATGGCTACACCTTC. The chain joins TRBV27 to TRBJ1-2, with no clear D. Germline V gene sequence: CDR1 MNHEY, CDR2 SMNVEV (reference sequence). The CDR3 extends over 13 amino acids. Trimming removed 5 bases from V and 6 bases from J, with 13 bases in between.

This clone has only one observation. This chain connects TRBV5-1 to TRBJ1-2; D not certain. V was shortened by 1 base and J by 0 bases, with 10 bases between the two germline ends. The CDR3 covers 15 residues. CDR1 and CDR2 from the germline V gene are SGHRS and YFSETQ. In nucleotides, the CDR3 is TGCGCCAGCAGCTTGACGCTCTCAGCTAACTATGGCTACACCTTC. This sequence encodes CASSLTLSANYGYTF.

This chain links TRBV19 with TRBJ1-2; no firm D call. Trimming left V 2 bases short and J 4 bases short, with 20 bases between. The CDR3 runs to 17 residues. Germline V lookup: CDR1 LNHDA, CDR2 SQIVND (reference sequence). The CDR3 reads CASSITGKRNAGYGYTF. In DNA, the CDR3 is TGTGCCAGTAGTATAACGGGCAAACGAAACGCGGGCTATGGCTACACCTTC.

V and J are TRBV28 and TRBJ1-2; D not certain. The CDR3 consists of 14 residues. Deletions cut 9 bases from V and 2 bases from J, with 16 bases between. Germline V gene sequence: CDR1 MDHEN, CDR2 SYDVKM. The CDR3 loop is CASDFGSVNYGYTF. The CDR3 coding sequence is TGTGCCAGTGACTTCGGCAGCGTGAACTATGGCTACACCTTC.

The chain recombines TRBV15 with TRBJ2-5; 8 nucleotides match TRBD2. Losses at the gene ends were 1 base for V and 5 bases for J; bases not matched to a gene: 9. There are 16 residues in the CDR3. Germline CDR1 LNHNV, CDR2 YYDKDF (reference sequence). The CDR3 bases are TGTGCCACCAGCAGAGGCTCAATAGCGGGGAGGGAGACCCAGTACTTC. It codes for CATSRGSIAGRETQYF.

This rearrangement joins TRBV4-2 to TRBJ2-7; D is perhaps TRBD2 (5 bases). The CDR3 consists of 18 residues. Per the germline V gene, CDR1 is LGHNA and CDR2 is YNFKEQ. V lost 0 bases and J lost 0, with 18 bases in between. CDR3 nucleotide sequence: TGTGCCAGCAGCCAAGATTTACCTGGCGGGTCCTTCTCCTACGAGCAGTACTTC. It yields the protein CASSQDLPGGSFSYEQYF.

This clone was detected once. The chain uses TRBV28 and TRBJ2-1; 7 bases line up with TRBD2. The CDR3 has 13 residues. V shed 7 bases and J 9 bases; nucleotides not matched to a gene: 9. Germline CDR1 reads MDHEN; CDR2 reads SYDVKM. As DNA, the CDR3 is TGTGCCAGCATCACGAGCGGGGTGCCTGAGCAGTTCTTC. Amino acid sequence: CASITSGVPEQFF. Combining the CDR3 with reference TRBV28 and TRBJ2-1 gives the whole variable domain DVKVTQSSRYLVKRTGEKVFLECVQDMDHENMFWYRQDPGLGLRLIYFSYDVKMKEKGDIPEGYSVSREKKERFSLILESASTNQTSMYLCASITSGVPEQFFGPGTRLTVL.

This clone was seen a handful of times. V gene TRBV5-1 combines with J gene TRBJ1-5; D is possibly TRBD1 (6 bases). CDR1 is SGHRS, CDR2 YFSETQ, per germline. CDR3 length: 14 amino acids. Trimming removed 4 bases at V and 0 bases at J, with 8 bases between. The CDR3 protein is CASSPDSSNQPQHF. The CDR3 DNA is TGCGCCAGCAGCCCGGACAGTAGCAATCAGCCCCAGCATTTT.

The chain is built from TRBV10-2 and TRBJ1-2; D might be TRBD1 (6 bases). Trimming took off 3 bases at V and 8 bases at J, with 16 bases between the two ends. Germline V gene data show CDR1 as WSHSY and CDR2 as SAAADI. The CDR3 length is 14 residues. The CDR3, as DNA: TGCGCCAGCAGTGAACCTTTCAGGGGACACGGCTACACCTTC. It codes for CASSEPFRGHGYTF.

This chain joins TRBV2 and TRBJ1-6; D is unclear. Germline V gene data show CDR1 as SNHLY and CDR2 as FYNNEI. The V end lost 8 bases, the J end lost 5 bases, and 16 bases lay between the germline ends. The length of the CDR3 is 15 residues. The CDR3 nucleotides read TGTGCCAGCTCCCCCTTGAGGCTCGATAATTCACCCCTCCACTTT. Residues: CASSPLRLDNSPLHF.

V and J are TRBV5-1 and TRBJ1-4; 8 positions match TRBD1. This CDR3 has 15 residues. Trimming at V came to 0 bases and at J to 5 bases, leaving 3 bases not matched to a gene. Germline lookup yields CDR1 SGHRS and CDR2 YFSETQ. The chain's CDR3 is CASSLVTGANEKLFF. The DNA of the CDR3 is TGCGCCAGCAGCTTGGTGACAGGGGCAAATGAAAAACTGTTTTTT.

The genes are TRBV4-1 and TRBJ2-3; D is possibly TRBD1 (6 bases). The CDR3 loop spans 16 amino acids. Trimming removed 2 bases at V and 2 bases at J, with 14 bases between. Germline values: CDR1 MGHRA, CDR2 YSYEKL. The CDR3 nucleotides read TGCGCCAGCAGCCAACCGGCCCCAGGGGACACAGATACGCAGTATTTT. Translating it yields CASSQPAPGDTDTQYF.

The chain joins TRBV10-3 to TRBJ1-1; perhaps TRBD1 as D (5 bases). Germline values: CDR1 ENHRY, CDR2 SYGVKD. V was pared by 3 bases and J by 9 bases, with 11 bases between. The length of the CDR3 is 12 residues. Written as DNA, the CDR3 is TGTGCCATCAGTGATGATACAGGTAAAGCTTTCTTT. This encodes CAISDDTGKAFF.

The CDR3 sequence is CASSPTGSFVSDNSPLHF. CDR3 sequence (DNA): TGTGCCAGCAGCCCAACAGGGTCGTTTGTTTCGGATAATTCACCCCTCCACTTT. J is TRBJ1-6 and V is TRBV5-4, with a weak D call TRBD1 (6 bases). Looked up from germline, CDR1 is SGHNT and CDR2 is YYREEE (reference sequence). The CDR3 runs 18 residues. V was clipped by 4 bases and J by 5 bases, with 22 bases between them.

The V gene is TRBV29-1, the J gene TRBJ2-7; maybe TRBD1 (7 bases). V dropped 2 bases and J dropped 3 bases, with 8 bases sitting between them. Germline assignment: CDR1 SQVTM and CDR2 ANQGSEA. The CDR3 covers 12 residues. CDR3 nucleotides: TGCAGCGTTGAACAGGGGGGCTACGAGCAGTACTTC. This encodes CSVEQGGYEQYF.